This T cell receptor (beta chain) was observed in a study of cytotoxic CD8 clonotypes in ibrutinib-treated CLL. As for the study in general: An average of about 250,000 productive templates and tens of thousands of productive rearrangements was obtained per sample. Study-wide results and caveats: Sampling schedules were unmatched across sustained-remission and progressing patients.

With cryopreserved PBMCs as the source, around 1.9 micrograms of genomic DNA went to TCR beta libraries. This table comes from immunoSEQ multiplex PCR, and its TCRdb copy is limited to in-frame clones, with some not included. The data contain approximately 12,000 clones, around 62% of them singletons. Germline V gene sequence: CDR1 MDHEN, CDR2 SYDVKM. Deletions cut 6 bases from V and 5 bases from J, with 19 bases between. CDR3 length: 15 amino acids. Regarding this clone: Its cognate antigen is unknown.

This clonotype was obtained from a human donor with chronic lymphocytic leukemia. The chain links TRBV28 to TRBJ1-1; TRBD1 might be the D (6 bases). Specimen: PBMCs, collected before ibrutinib treatment. This CDR3 is CASRWGPPRFTEAFF. The CDR3 nucleotides read TGTGCCAGCAGATGGGGGCCTCCCCGGTTTACTGAAGCTTTCTTT.